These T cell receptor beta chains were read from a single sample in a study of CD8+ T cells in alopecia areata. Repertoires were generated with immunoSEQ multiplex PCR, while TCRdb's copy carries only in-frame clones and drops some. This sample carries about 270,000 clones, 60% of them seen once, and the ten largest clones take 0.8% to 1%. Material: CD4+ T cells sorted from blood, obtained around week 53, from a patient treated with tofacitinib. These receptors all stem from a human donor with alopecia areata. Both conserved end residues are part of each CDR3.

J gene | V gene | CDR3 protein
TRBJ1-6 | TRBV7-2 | CASSGGTGYNSPLHF
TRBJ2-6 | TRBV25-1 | CASSEFGGGLKGANVLTF
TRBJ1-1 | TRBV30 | CAWATGLRTEAFF
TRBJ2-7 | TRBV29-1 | CSVRTGKGEQYF
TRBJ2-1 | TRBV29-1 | CSVEGGGGRYNEQFF
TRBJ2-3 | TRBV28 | CASSSQQGGTDTQYF
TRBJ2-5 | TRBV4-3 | CASSQDLRAEETQYF
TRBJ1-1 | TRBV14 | CASTPGLNTEAFF
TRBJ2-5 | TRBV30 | CAWSSLGFRKETQYF
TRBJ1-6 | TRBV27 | CASAQGWNSPLHF
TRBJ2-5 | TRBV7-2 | CASSLTGGYQETQYF
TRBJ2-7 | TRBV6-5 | CASSSTGGNYEQYF
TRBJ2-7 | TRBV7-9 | CASSFFSRQGLPYEQYF